Below are 20 T cell receptor beta chains sequenced from a single sample in a study of cytomegalovirus exposure and HLA in healthy donors (dated 2017 in TCRdb). Preparation of the library involved the immunoSEQ multiplex PCR assay. The source is immuneACCESS, and TCRdb retained only in-frame sequences with V and J called. Part of the clones is not carried over; for the studies checked, unresolved V genes explain less than half of this, and the remainder is unexplained. A total of some 64,000 clones appear in this sample, about 97% of them only once. The biggest ten clones account for around 1.5% of the sample. The sequencing input was PBMCs. These receptors were taken from a young woman in good health and CMV-seropositive.

V usage is TRBV6-1 and J usage is TRBJ1-5; TRBD1 matches at 7 bases. The trim removed 5 bases at V and 3 bases at J, leaving 7 bases unmatched. Germline values: CDR1 MNHNS, CDR2 SASEGT. The CDR3 is 15 residues long. CDR3 sequence reads: CASSLDRDNNQPQHF. CDR3 in DNA: TGTGCCAGCAGTCTCGACAGGGATAACAATCAGCCCCAGCATTTT.

For the CDR3, the DNA is TGTGCCAGCAGTCTTGAGTACGAGCAGTACTTC. Its translation: CASSLEYEQYF. This chain links TRBV28 with TRBJ2-7; D unresolved. Trimming pared 5 bases from V and 4 bases from J, leaving 6 bases between. This CDR3 is built from 11 residues. Germline V CDR1 and CDR2: MDHEN, SYDVKM.

This rearrangement joins TRBV6-1 to TRBJ2-3, with D maybe TRBD1 (6 bases). V gave up 2 bases and J gave up 2 bases, with 11 bases separating them. Germline values: CDR1 MNHNS, CDR2 SASEGT. This CDR3 region has 15 residues. CDR3 in amino acids: CASSEIWTDTDTQYF. DNA for the CDR3: TGTGCCAGCAGTGAAATTTGGACAGACACAGATACGCAGTATTTT.

The chain employs TRBV6-5 and TRBJ2-7; a weak D match, TRBD1 (5 bases). CDR3 length equals 15 residues. The V end lost 4 bases, the J end lost 1 base, and 14 bases lay between the germline ends. Germline CDR1 MNHEY, CDR2 SVGAGI. CDR3 DNA sequence: TGTGCCAGCAGTTCCGACAGCCTTGGGTCCTACGAGCAGTACTTC. Translated, it gives CASSSDSLGSYEQYF.

This chain connects TRBV28 to TRBJ2-7; D might be TRBD1 (5 bases). The CDR3 contains 14 residues. Trimming stripped 5 bases from V and 5 bases from J, with 16 bases between. Germline values: CDR1 MDHEN, CDR2 SYDVKM. CDR3 nucleotides: TGTGCCAGCAGTGGGCGGCAGGGCGTCCACGAGCAGTACTTC. Translated: CASSGRQGVHEQYF.

This clone has only one observation. The J gene is TRBJ1-2, the V gene TRBV2, with 9 nucleotides matching TRBD1. V trimming: 4 bases; J trimming: 4 bases; junction bases outside the gene matches: 7. CDR1 and CDR2 from the germline V gene are SNHLY and FYNNEI. There are 15 residues in the CDR3. CDR3 residues: CASSGGTGRVYGYTF. CDR3 nucleotides: TGTGCCAGCAGTGGGGGGACAGGGCGGGTCTATGGCTACACCTTC. The entire variable domain, with the rest obtained from reference TRBV2 and TRBJ1-2, is as follows: EPEVTQTPSHQVTQMGQEVILRCVPISNHLYFYWYRQILGQKVEFLVSFYNNEISEKSEIFDDQFSVERPDGSNFTLKIRSTKLEDSAMYFCASSGGTGRVYGYTFGSGTRLTVV.

The V gene is TRBV13, the J gene TRBJ2-3, with D possibly matching TRBD1 (6 bases). CDR1 is PRHDT, CDR2 FYEKMQ, per germline (reference sequence). The CDR3 is 16 amino acids. The V end lost 2 bases, the J end lost 4 bases, and 16 bases lay between the germline ends. CDR3 loop: CASSLSQGWGSDTQYF. In DNA, the CDR3 is TGTGCCAGCAGCTTATCTCAGGGGTGGGGGTCAGATACGCAGTATTTT.

The chain has TRBV2 and TRBJ2-2; TRBD2 matches at 7 bases. V dropped 4 bases and J dropped 6; count of bases not matched to a gene: 8. Germline V gene lookup returns CDR1 SNHLY and CDR2 FYNNEI. This CDR3 region has 15 residues. The CDR3 DNA reads TGTGCCAGCAGTGTTTCGGGCAGCGGGGCCGGGGAGCTGTTTTTT. Translation gives CASSVSGSGAGELFF.

The J gene is TRBJ2-6, the V gene TRBV19; D unresolved. Germline CDR1 LNHDA, CDR2 SQIVND (reference sequence). CDR3 length: 13 amino acids. With 6 bases removed from V and 4 bases from J, the gap between germline ends came to 7 bases. This CDR3 is CASRNTGANVLTF. DNA for the CDR3: TGTGCCAGTAGAAACACAGGGGCCAACGTCCTGACTTTC.

CDR3 protein: CSVSTSSSNEQFF. CDR3 DNA: TGCAGCGTTTCGACTAGCAGCAGCAATGAGCAGTTCTTC. The chain is built from TRBV29-1 and TRBJ2-1, with 7 bases matching TRBD2. V shed 5 bases, J shed 6 bases, and the junction held 7 bases outside the gene matches. The CDR3 sequence is 13 residues long. Germline CDR1 is SQVTM and CDR2 is ANQGSEA.

The rearrangement links TRBV27 to TRBJ2-6; D is ambiguous. The CDR3 has 15 amino acids. V was trimmed by 5 bases and J by 0 bases, leaving 8 bases between them. Germline CDR1 reads MNHEY; CDR2 reads SMNVEV (reference sequence). The DNA of the CDR3 is TGTGCCAGCAGTAAACTTGTCTCTGGGGCCAACGTCCTGACTTTC. It encodes CASSKLVSGANVLTF.

The chain uses TRBV11-2 and TRBJ2-3; 7 bases line up with TRBD1. Germline trimming cut 4 bases from V and 3 bases from J; bases unmatched to any gene: 10. The CDR3 sequence is 16 residues long. CDR1 is SGHAT, CDR2 FQNNGV, per germline. CDR3 residues: CASSSGDRVRTDTQYF. In DNA, the CDR3 is TGTGCCAGCAGCTCGGGCGACAGGGTTAGGACAGATACGCAGTATTTT.

This chain joins TRBV5-4 and TRBJ2-5; 7 bases are shared with TRBD1. The ends lost 5 bases at V and 4 bases at J; junction bases unmatched: 5. CDR3 size: 13 residues. The germline V gene has CDR1 SGHNT and CDR2 YYREEE (reference sequence). CDR3 coding DNA: TGTGCCAGCAGTTTACAGGGGAGAGAGACCCAGTACTTC. It codes for CASSLQGRETQYF.

The CDR3 loop is CASSLEGGGHRGYTF. CDR3 in DNA: TGTGCCAGCAGCTTGGAGGGTGGTGGACACCGCGGCTACACCTTC. The gene calls are TRBV5-4 and TRBJ1-2, with D possibly being TRBD1 (5 bases). The CDR3 totals 15 residues. In germline, CDR1 is SGHNT, CDR2 YYREEE (reference sequence). Deletions cut 0 bases from V and 8 bases from J, with 17 bases between.

The chain carries TRBV28 and TRBJ2-6; tentatively, D is TRBD2 (6 bases). This CDR3 contains 19 residues. Trimming took off 7 bases at V and 0 bases at J, with 22 bases between the two ends. CDR1 is MDHEN, CDR2 SYDVKM, per germline. The CDR3 DNA reads as TGTGCCAGCAATCCCGTTCGGGGAAACGGGGGCTCTGGGGCCAACGTCCTGACTTTC. It codes for CASNPVRGNGGSGANVLTF.

The chain couples TRBV30 to TRBJ2-1; maybe TRBD1 (6 bases). Looked up from germline, CDR1 is GTSNPN and CDR2 is SVGIG (reference sequence). V was pared by 3 bases and J by 7 bases, with 19 bases between. The CDR3 has 15 residues. As DNA, the CDR3 is TGTGCCTGGAGCCCTCCGGGACACTTTACGAATGAGCAGTTCTTC. Its protein product is CAWSPPGHFTNEQFF.

This chain connects TRBV30 to TRBJ2-7, with 9 bases lining up with TRBD2. Germline lookup yields CDR1 GTSNPN and CDR2 SVGIG (reference sequence). CDR3 length: 15 residues. The V and J ends lost 0 bases and 5 bases, in that order; junction bases with no gene match: 8. The CDR3 here is CAWSVQLAGLHEQYF. CDR3 DNA: TGTGCCTGGAGTGTACAACTAGCGGGTCTACACGAGCAGTACTTC.

This clone was seen just once. The chain joins TRBV9 to TRBJ2-5; 7 nucleotides align to TRBD2. The length of the CDR3 is 15 residues. Germline V gene lookup returns CDR1 SGDLS and CDR2 YYNGEE. V dropped 0 bases and J dropped 3; count of bases not matched to a gene: 5. CDR3 DNA: TGTGCCAGCAGCGTAGTCGGGGCGGGAGAAGAGACCCAGTACTTC. Its protein product is CASSVVGAGEETQYF. Combining the CDR3 with reference TRBV9 and TRBJ2-5 gives the whole variable domain DSGVTQTPKHLITATGQRVTLRCSPRSGDLSVYWYQQSLDQGLQFLIQYYNGEERAKGNILERFSAQQFPDLHSELNLSSLELGDSALYFCASSVVGAGEETQYFGPGTRLLVL.

J is TRBJ2-3 and V is TRBV9; no clear D gene. CDR1 is SGDLS, CDR2 YYNGEE, per germline. V gave up 4 bases and J gave up 4 bases, with 7 bases separating them. This CDR3 region has 12 residues. The CDR3 DNA is TGTGCCAGCAGCCTCGGAGCAGATACGCAGTATTTT. This sequence encodes CASSLGADTQYF.

This rearrangement joins TRBV27 to TRBJ1-5; 8 nucleotides match TRBD1. This CDR3 has 16 amino acids. After removal of 5 bases from V and 5 bases from J, the junction contained 11 bases not matched to a gene. Germline-derived CDR1 and CDR2 are MNHEY and SMNVEV (reference sequence). For the CDR3, the DNA is TGTGCCAGCAGTCAGAAGATCAGGGGGCAGGATCAGCCCCAGCATTTT. Translated, it gives CASSQKIRGQDQPQHF.